Many counts were recorded for the clone carrying this T cell receptor (beta chain). The CDR3 is made up of 15 amino acids. V shed 6 bases and J shed 5 bases, with 19 bases lying between them. Germline CDR1 and CDR2: SQVTM and ANQGSEA. Described time point: persistent/refractory GD, antithyroid drugs over 5 years with positive TRAb. The TCR library was made from RNA that had been extracted from PBMCs in TRIzol. In this cohort, patients came from an endocrinology department located in Xi'an, China. This sample is part of a study of regulatory T cells in long-lasting Graves disease. Study details: Over-5-year antithyroid drug use with positive TSH receptor antibodies defined persistent Graves' disease in the study.

Arm-PCR of CDR3 regions with iRepertoire HTBI primers generated TCR beta libraries. TCRdb re-analysed the multiplex PCR reads in MiXCR, keeping a single row per CDR3 protein. The top ten hold more than 55% of the sample, which has a few hundred thousand distinct CDR3 sequences, approximately 20% seen once. The material was peripheral blood mononuclear cells (PBMCs), obtained when the disease was refractory, from a patient treated with antithyroid drugs. V is TRBV29-1 and J is TRBJ1-4; D might be TRBD1 (5 bases). The source is a female donor with Graves disease. The CDR3 loop is CSVLLPTGVNEKLFF. The CDR3 DNA is TGCAGCGTCTTACTCCCCACAGGAGTGAATGAAAAACTGTTTTTT. Using reference TRBV29-1 and TRBJ1-4 for the parts outside the CDR3, the full variable domain is SAVISQKPSRDICQRGTSLTIQCQVDSQVTMMFWYRQQPGQSLTLIATANQGSEATYESGFVIDKFPISRPNLTFSTLTVSNMSPEDSSIYLCSVLLPTGVNEKLFFGSGTQLSVL.